The 27 T cell receptor beta chains reported below all come from one sample, sequenced in a study of cytomegalovirus exposure and HLA in healthy donors. 13 Jbeta primers and 60 Vbeta primers were used for the PCR. Sequencing used immunoSEQ multiplex PCR; TCRdb keeps in-frame clones, though not all of them. The profile shows about 89,000 clones, roughly 69% of them singletons. The sample taken for sequencing was PBMCs. All receptors come from a woman in her thirties in good health and CMV-seronegative.

The chain has TRBV5-1 and TRBJ2-1, with 12 bases that match TRBD2. The V gene's germline CDR1 is SGHRS and CDR2 YFSETQ. With 0 bases clipped from V and 9 bases from J, the junction kept 7 bases outside the gene matches. This CDR3 has 16 residues. This CDR3 reads CASSLGLAGGTGEQFF. The CDR3 nucleotides read TGCGCCAGCAGCTTGGGGCTAGCGGGAGGGACAGGTGAGCAGTTCTTC.

This clone appeared a few times. V gene TRBV19 combines with J gene TRBJ2-3; 10 nucleotides align to TRBD1. Germline-derived CDR1 and CDR2 are LNHDA and SQIVND (reference sequence). V lost 8 bases, J lost 4 bases, and 6 bases stayed unmatched. CDR3 size: 14 residues. The CDR3: CASWDRGRSDTQYF. In DNA form, the CDR3 reads TGTGCCAGTTGGGACAGGGGACGTTCAGATACGCAGTATTTT.

A few counts support this clone. The chain has TRBV6-6 and TRBJ2-2; weak D call: TRBD2 (7 bases). Germline V gives CDR1 MNHNY, CDR2 SVGAGI (reference sequence). The CDR3 totals 15 residues. V dropped 6 bases and J dropped 2 bases, with 13 bases sitting between them. Here the CDR3 DNA reads TGTGCCAGCAGCCCCCGGGGGGCTAACACCGGGGAGCTGTTTTTT. Its protein product is CASSPRGANTGELFF.

As regards this clone: Relative to the germline gene, one junction end is altered; a read error may explain this. The V gene is TRBV2, the J gene TRBJ2-3; 8 bases are a match to TRBD1. This CDR3 spans 15 amino acids. Germline V lookup: CDR1 SNHLY, CDR2 FYNNEI. The CDR3 loop is CASSEGRGRTGTQYF. The CDR3 DNA reads TGTGCCAGCAGTGAAGGCAGGGGGCGGACAGGTACGCAGTATTTT.

The rearrangement uses TRBV5-1 and TRBJ2-7; TRBD1 agrees at 9 bases. The germline CDR1 and CDR2 sequences are SGHRS and YFSETQ. The junction had 18 bases not matched to a gene; V was cut back by 4 bases and J by 4 bases. This CDR3 spans 18 amino acids. The CDR3 DNA reads as TGCGCCAGCAGCCACACCGGGACAGGGATTACGTTGATATACGAGCAGTACTTC. Translation gives CASSHTGTGITLIYEQYF. The variable domain in full, completed from reference TRBV5-1 and TRBJ2-7, reads KAGVTQTPRYLIKTRGQQVTLSCSPISGHRSVSWYQQTPGQGLQFLFEYFSETQRNKGNFPGRFSGRQFSNSRSEMNVSTLELGDSALYLCASSHTGTGITLIYEQYFGPGTRLTVT.

J is TRBJ2-6 and V is TRBV19; 7 bases are a match to TRBD2. After removal of 5 bases from V and 4 bases from J, the junction contained 8 bases not matched to a gene. CDR1 is LNHDA, CDR2 SQIVND, per germline (reference sequence). The CDR3 sequence is 16 residues long. In nucleotides, the CDR3 is TGTGCCAGTAGTTTTCGAGCGGGATCGGGGGCCAACGTCCTGACTTTC. Protein product: CASSFRAGSGANVLTF.

This clone showed up just a few times. The chain employs TRBV27 and TRBJ2-7; weak D call: TRBD2 (6 bases). V dropped 2 bases and J dropped 3 bases, with 23 bases sitting between them. CDR3 length: 18 amino acids. CDR1 and CDR2 from the germline V gene are MNHEY and SMNVEV (reference sequence). CDR3 in amino acids: CASSLKPVGLATFYEQYF. For the CDR3, the DNA is TGTGCCAGCAGTTTAAAGCCCGTGGGGCTAGCGACATTCTACGAGCAGTACTTC.

This clone occurred a few times. The gene calls are TRBV27 and TRBJ1-2; a possible D gene is TRBD1 (6 bases). There are 14 residues in the CDR3. Germline-derived CDR1 and CDR2 are MNHEY and SMNVEV (reference sequence). Trimming shortened V by 6 bases and J by 4 bases, and 15 bases separated the two germline ends. The CDR3 sequence: CASRPPDRTYGYTF. The DNA for the CDR3 is TGTGCCAGCAGACCCCCCGACAGGACCTATGGCTACACCTTC.

This chain joins TRBV5-1 and TRBJ2-3, with D tentatively TRBD2 (6 bases). The CDR3 runs 16 residues. Germline CDR1 reads SGHRS; CDR2 reads YFSETQ. V dropped 4 bases and J dropped 3 bases, with 18 bases sitting between them. The CDR3, as DNA: TGCGCCAGCAGCCCCCTCGCTAGCGCCAGGACAGATACGCAGTATTTT. It translates to CASSPLASARTDTQYF.

The V and J genes are TRBV7-9 and TRBJ2-1; 11 bases line up with TRBD2. V gave up 5 bases and J gave up 9 bases; unmatched junction bases: 18. This CDR3 is built from 18 residues. The germline V gene encodes CDR1 SEHNR and CDR2 FQNEAQ (reference sequence). The CDR3 sequence: CASSQKLRLAGKGSEQFF. The CDR3 DNA is TGTGCCAGCAGCCAAAAGCTACGACTAGCGGGAAAAGGATCTGAGCAGTTCTTC.

The chain carries TRBV5-1 and TRBJ2-1, with 7 nucleotides matching TRBD1. Germline V gene lookup returns CDR1 SGHRS and CDR2 YFSETQ. The V segment lost 4 bases and the J segment 5 bases; nucleotides outside the gene matches: 3. The CDR3 spans 13 residues. In nucleotides, the CDR3 is TGCGCCAGCAGCCGACAGGGAGACAATGAGCAGTTCTTC. Its protein product is CASSRQGDNEQFF.

V gene TRBV6-5 combines with J gene TRBJ2-2; a weak D match, TRBD1 (6 bases). The germline CDR1 and CDR2 sequences are MNHEY and SVGAGI. The CDR3 spans 14 residues. The V and J ends lost 6 bases and 1 base respectively, with 9 bases between them. CDR3 sequence: CASRLQGNTGELFF. DNA of the CDR3: TGTGCCAGCAGACTACAGGGGAACACCGGGGAGCTGTTTTTT.

V usage is TRBV30 and J usage is TRBJ1-1, with TRBD1 matching over 7 bases. Germline-derived CDR1 and CDR2 are GTSNPN and SVGIG (reference sequence). Trimming cost V 0 bases and J 4 bases; bases outside gene matches: 5. This CDR3 is built from 14 residues. CDR3 protein: CAWSVLGGTTEAFF. CDR3 nucleotide sequence: TGTGCCTGGAGTGTCTTAGGGGGCACCACTGAAGCTTTCTTT.

In its sample, this clone was seen a few times. The junction departs from the called germline gene at one end, perhaps through a read error. V usage is TRBV7-9 and J usage is TRBJ2-7, with D possibly matching TRBD1 (5 bases). In germline, CDR1 is SEHNR, CDR2 FQNEAQ (reference sequence). CDR3 length: 12 amino acids. The DNA for the CDR3 is TGTTCCAGCAGCTCCGACAGCTACGAGCAGTACTTC. Translating gives CSSSSDSYEQYF. The variable domain in full, with the rest retrieved from reference TRBV7-9 and TRBJ2-7, is DTGVSQNPRHKITKRGQNVTFRCDPISEHNRLYWYRQTLGQGPEFLTYFQNEAQLEKSRLLSDRFSAERPKGSFSTLEIQRTEQGDSAMYLCSSSSDSYEQYFGPGTRLTVT.

CDR3 in amino acids: CASSLSYSNQPQHF. As DNA, the CDR3 is TGTGCCAGCAGTTTGTCTTATAGCAATCAGCCCCAGCATTTT. The chain carries TRBV27 and TRBJ1-5; D uncertain. Between the trimmed V and J ends, which lost 3 bases and 0 bases, there was a span of 6 bases. Germline V lookup: CDR1 MNHEY, CDR2 SMNVEV (reference sequence). The length of the CDR3 is 14 residues.

This clone was observed a few times. The chain joins TRBV4-3 to TRBJ2-1; 8 nucleotides agree with TRBD2. V shed 0 bases, J shed 4 bases, and the junction held 5 bases outside the gene matches. This CDR3 comprises 16 residues. CDR1 and CDR2 (germline): LGHNA, YSLEER. The chain's CDR3 is CASSQEIAGGYNEQFF. The DNA for the CDR3 is TGCGCCAGCAGCCAAGAGATTGCGGGAGGTTACAATGAGCAGTTCTTC.

The chain joins TRBV10-3 to TRBJ1-5; the D gene is possibly TRBD1 (5 bases). V was shortened by 2 bases and J by 5 bases, with 10 bases between the two germline ends. The germline V gene encodes CDR1 ENHRY and CDR2 SYGVKD. The CDR3 loop spans 14 amino acids. CDR3 amino acids: CAISEGRVDQPQHF. In DNA, the CDR3 is TGTGCCATCAGTGAGGGCAGGGTGGATCAGCCCCAGCATTTT.

V usage is TRBV5-1 and J usage is TRBJ1-2, with D perhaps TRBD1 (6 bases). Germline CDR1 SGHRS, CDR2 YFSETQ. V was cut by 1 base and J by 8 bases, with 15 bases left in between. This CDR3 has 14 amino acids. CDR3 sequence reads: CASSLSGRGGGYTF. The DNA of the CDR3 is TGCGCCAGCAGCTTGAGCGGCAGGGGCGGAGGCTACACCTTC. Using reference TRBV5-1 and TRBJ1-2 for the parts outside the CDR3, the full variable domain is KAGVTQTPRYLIKTRGQQVTLSCSPISGHRSVSWYQQTPGQGLQFLFEYFSETQRNKGNFPGRFSGRQFSNSRSEMNVSTLELGDSALYLCASSLSGRGGGYTFGSGTRLTVV.

The V call is TRBV9, the J call TRBJ2-3; TRBD2 matches 12 bases. Trimming took 3 bases from V and 2 from J; bases not matched to a gene: 10. The CDR3 totals 18 residues. Germline V gene sequence: CDR1 SGDLS, CDR2 YYNGEE. CDR3 bases: TGTGCCAGCAGCGAGGGACTAGCGGGCGCAGAGCCCACAGATACGCAGTATTTT. As protein: CASSEGLAGAEPTDTQYF.

The J gene is TRBJ2-1, the V gene TRBV6-5; TRBD2 matches 7 bases. V lost 7 bases, J lost 2 bases, and 8 bases stayed unmatched. This CDR3 spans 15 amino acids. CDR1 is MNHEY, CDR2 SVGAGI, per germline. DNA for the CDR3: TGTGCCAGCAAGGGTGTGGGAGGGCCCTACAATGAGCAGTTCTTC. Its protein product is CASKGVGGPYNEQFF.

The rearrangement uses TRBV6-6 and TRBJ2-5; D possibly corresponds to TRBD1 (5 bases). The DNA end is a closer match to TRBJ2-7, so the J assignment may be wrong. The CDR3 totals 12 residues. Per the germline V gene, CDR1 is MNHNY and CDR2 is SVGAGI (reference sequence). The CDR3 DNA sequence: TGTGCCAGCGAAGACAGTCCCTACGAGCAGTACTTC. This gives the protein CASEDSPYEQYF.

This clone was picked up one time. This chain connects TRBV11-1 to TRBJ1-1, with TRBD1 matching 8 bases. Germline CDR1 SGHAT, CDR2 FQDESV (reference sequence). This CDR3 comprises 14 residues. V was clipped by 1 base and J by 5 bases; unmatched bases: 3. The CDR3 nucleotides read TGTGCCAGCAGCTTAGACAGGGGGAAAACTGAAGCTTTCTTT. Residues: CASSLDRGKTEAFF.

The V gene is TRBV25-1, the J gene TRBJ2-1, with D maybe TRBD2 (5 bases). The CDR3 runs to 15 residues. Germline V gene data show CDR1 as MGHDK and CDR2 as SYGVNS. V was pared by 4 bases and J by 0 bases, with 10 bases between. Here the CDR3 DNA reads TGTGCCAGCAGTGCAGCGGTGAGCTCCTACAATGAGCAGTTCTTC. This translates into CASSAAVSSYNEQFF. The full variable domain, its missing parts supplied by reference TRBV25-1 and TRBJ2-1, is EADIYQTPRYLVIGTGKKITLECSQTMGHDKMYWYQQDPGMELHLIHYSYGVNSTEKGDLSSESTVSRIRTEHFPLTLESARPSHTSQYLCASSAAVSSYNEQFFGPGTRLTVL.

This clone has just one count. The chain combines TRBV7-3 with TRBJ1-1; D remains ambiguous. The CDR3 runs to 14 residues. The germline V and J ends were trimmed by 2 bases and 0 bases, with 7 bases remaining between them. In germline, CDR1 is SGHTA, CDR2 FQGTGA. CDR3 nucleotides: TGTGCCAGCAGCTTATCTTCTTTGAACACTGAAGCTTTCTTT. Translating gives CASSLSSLNTEAFF.

This chain joins TRBV19 and TRBJ2-5; 14 nucleotides agree with TRBD2. CDR3 length equals 16 residues. The V segment lost 1 base and the J segment 3 bases; nucleotides outside the gene matches: 1. Per the germline V gene, CDR1 is LNHDA and CDR2 is SQIVND (reference sequence). CDR3 sequence reads: CASSIGGLAGEETQYF. The CDR3 DNA reads as TGTGCCAGTAGTATAGGGGGACTAGCGGGAGAAGAGACCCAGTACTTC.

This clone turned up a few times. Here the CDR3 reads CASSLGPGEAFF. The DNA for the CDR3 is TGCGCCAGCAGCTTGGGACCGGGTGAAGCTTTCTTT. V is TRBV5-1 and J is TRBJ1-1; no reliable D call. The CDR3 sequence is 12 residues long. The V and J ends lost 0 bases and 7 bases respectively, with 7 bases between them. Germline V gene lookup returns CDR1 SGHRS and CDR2 YFSETQ.

The chain recombines TRBV7-9 with TRBJ2-1; 10 bases match TRBD2. The CDR3 has 18 amino acids. Trimming removed 2 bases from V and 2 bases from J; junction bases left unmatched: 9. Germline V lookup: CDR1 SEHNR, CDR2 FQNEAQ (reference sequence). The CDR3 bases are TGTGCCAGCAGCTTAATCCCCACTGGACTAGCGGCCTACAATGAGCAGTTCTTC. As protein: CASSLIPTGLAAYNEQFF.